These 23 T cell receptor beta chains came from one sample sequenced in a study of regulatory T cells in long-lasting Graves disease. With iRepertoire HTBI primers and Arm-PCR of CDR3 regions, TCR beta libraries were built. TCRdb reprocessed the multiplex PCR reads with MiXCR, giving one entry per CDR3 protein. Of 580,000 or so distinct CDR3 sequences in the sample, 15% to 20% were seen once. Time point noted: newly diagnosed GD, antithyroid drugs for less than 3 months. Making the TCR library involved RNA that had been extracted from PBMCs. The same sample was also studied in work on T cells in Graves' hyperthyroidism and ophthalmopathy.

The sequencing used peripheral blood mononuclear cells (PBMCs), collected at new diagnosis, from a patient treated with antithyroid drugs. These receptor sequences come from a man between 18 and 35 years old with Graves disease.

This clonotype was seen more than once but under ten times. The rearrangement joins TRBV9 to TRBJ2-7; TRBD2 aligns across 8 bases. The V and J ends lost 3 bases and 4 bases, in that order; junction bases with no gene match: 9. CDR3 length: 15 residues. From germline, CDR1 is SGDLS and CDR2 YYNGEE. The CDR3 bases are TGTGCCAGCAGCGCCGGACGGGGGGGGGGTTACGAGCAGTACTTC. Protein: CASSAGRGGGYEQYF.

This clonotype came up a few times. The rearrangement joins TRBV2 to TRBJ2-1, with a weak D call TRBD1 (6 bases). This CDR3 comprises 12 residues. CDR1 SNHLY and CDR2 FYNNEI come from the germline V gene. V shed 5 bases and J shed 12 bases, with 14 bases lying between them. The CDR3 is CASSSQGKGQFF. CDR3 sequence (DNA): TGTGCCAGCAGTTCTCAGGGGAAGGGGCAGTTCTTC.

A few counts support this clonotype. The V gene is TRBV28, the J gene TRBJ2-4, with TRBD2 matching 10 bases. The end of the DNA fits TRBJ2-5 better, so the J call may be wrong. CDR1 MDHEN and CDR2 SYDVKM come from the germline V gene. CDR3 length equals 16 residues. The CDR3 spells CASSRTSGWGGETQYF. CDR3 in DNA: TGTGCCAGCAGTCGGACTAGCGGATGGGGAGGGGAGACCCAGTACTTC.

This clonotype was observed a handful of times. The chain combines TRBV2 with TRBJ1-2; 11 positions match TRBD1. Losses at the gene ends were 4 bases for V and 6 bases for J; bases not matched to a gene: 1. The CDR3 covers 13 residues. CDR1 SNHLY and CDR2 FYNNEI come from the germline V gene. CDR3 protein: CASSGDRGNGYTF. In DNA, the CDR3 is TGTGCCAGCAGTGGGGACAGGGGGAATGGCTACACCTTC.

V gene TRBV6-2 or TRBV6-3 combines with J gene TRBJ1-1; D may be TRBD1 (6 bases). This CDR3 has 12 residues. From germline, CDR1 is MNHEY and CDR2 SVGEGT. Trimming left V 5 bases short and J 8 bases short, with 12 bases between. CDR3 sequence: CASSVLGTEAFF. The CDR3 DNA follows: TGTGCCAGCAGTGTCCTTGGGACAGAAGCTTTCTTT.

This clonotype came up a few times. The chain combines TRBV3-1 with TRBJ2-5; 14 nucleotides align to TRBD2. The V segment lost 0 bases and the J segment 8 bases; nucleotides outside the gene matches: 11. In germline, CDR1 is LGHDT, CDR2 YNNKEL (reference sequence). The CDR3 length is 18 residues. In DNA form, the CDR3 reads TGTGCCAGCAGCCAAGATCCCGGGACTAGCGGGAGAGTGCGTACCCAGTACTTC. Translating it yields CASSQDPGTSGRVRTQYF.

This clonotype was seen at least ten times. The rearrangement joins TRBV24-1 to TRBJ2-5; 10 nucleotides agree with TRBD2. J lost 2 bases, V lost 5 bases, and 4 bases had no gene match. From germline, CDR1 is KGHDR and CDR2 SFDVKD. The CDR3 is 15 amino acids. The CDR3 region has the DNA TGTGCCACCAGTGGCCGGACTAGCGGTCAAGAGACCCAGTACTTC. Residues: CATSGRTSGQETQYF.

A few counts support this clonotype. The V gene is TRBV28, the J gene TRBJ2-7; either TRBD1 or TRBD2 may fit D (5 bases each). Trimming removed 3 bases from V and 7 bases from J, with 16 bases in between. Germline CDR1 is MDHEN and CDR2 is SYDVKM. This CDR3 contains 14 residues. The CDR3: CASSFLGPADEQYF. The CDR3 bases are TGTGCCAGCAGTTTCCTGGGACCAGCGGATGAGCAGTACTTC.

A few counts support this clonotype. J is TRBJ2-7 and V is TRBV12-3 or TRBV12-4; weak D call: TRBD2 (7 bases). Trimming removed 8 bases at V and 6 bases at J, with 20 bases between. This CDR3 has 14 amino acids. The CDR3 nucleotides read TGTGCCAGCGTAGACAGGTGGGGGGGGGGCGAGCAGTACTTC. Encoded protein: CASVDRWGGGEQYF.

This clonotype was observed at least ten times. The chain carries TRBV27 and TRBJ2-7; 11 bases line up with TRBD1. There are 14 residues in the CDR3. V shed 6 bases and J 6 bases; nucleotides not matched to a gene: 7. CDR1 and CDR2 (germline): MNHEY, SMNVEV (reference sequence). As DNA, the CDR3 is TGTGCCAGCAGAGGAGGACAGGGGGCTCGCGAGCAGTACTTC. Amino acids: CASRGGQGAREQYF.

At least ten counts were recorded for this clonotype. This chain links TRBV12-3 or TRBV12-4 with TRBJ1-6; D unresolved. This CDR3 is built from 13 residues. V was clipped by 5 bases and J by 8 bases, with 10 bases between them. The CDR3 loop reads CASSPSSDSPLHF. The CDR3 DNA follows: TGTGCCAGCAGTCCGTCCTCGGATTCACCCCTCCACTTT.

Remarks on this clonotype: A read error is possible here, since a much larger clone lies one base away. This chain links TRBV20-1 with TRBJ2-1, with 8 bases identical to TRBD1. The germline gives CDR1 DFQATT, CDR2 SNEGSKA (reference sequence). V was pared by 0 bases and J by 10 bases, with 11 bases of the junction left unmatched. The CDR3 runs 15 residues. CDR3 protein: CSARDFQGARYEQFF. CDR3 sequence (DNA): TGCAGTGCTAGAGATTTCCAGGGGGCGCGGTACGAGCAGTTCTTC.

This clonotype has at least ten counts. This sequence joins TRBV11-2 and TRBJ2-5; 7 nucleotides agree with TRBD1. The length of the CDR3 is 15 residues. CDR1 and CDR2 (germline): SGHAT, FQNNGV. Losses at the gene ends were 5 bases for V and 1 base for J; bases not matched to a gene: 7. The CDR3 DNA follows: TGTGCCAGCAGCCCCACGGGACAGCTCCAAGAGACCCAGTACTTC. Its translation: CASSPTGQLQETQYF.

V usage is TRBV20-1 and J usage is TRBJ2-2, with a weak D call TRBD2 (6 bases). V was cut by 5 bases and J by 5 bases, with 12 bases left in between. The CDR3 runs to 13 residues. Germline V lookup: CDR1 DFQATT, CDR2 SNEGSKA (reference sequence). CDR3: CSAWGGGTGELFF. DNA for the CDR3: TGCAGTGCTTGGGGTGGGGGGACCGGGGAGCTGTTTTTT.

This clonotype was detected only a few times. The DNA for the CDR3 is TGTGCCAGCAGTTTATCAGGGAAAGGGTTTTATAGCAATCAGCCCCAGCATTTT. The encoded protein is CASSLSGKGFYSNQPQHF. V usage is TRBV27 and J usage is TRBJ1-5, with no clear D. From germline, CDR1 is MNHEY and CDR2 SMNVEV (reference sequence). V dropped 0 bases and J dropped 0 bases, with 15 bases sitting between them. The CDR3 is 18 amino acids.

This clonotype was detected ten times or more. The J gene is TRBJ1-2, the V gene TRBV27; D is undetermined. CDR1 MNHEY and CDR2 SMNVEV come from the germline V gene (reference sequence). V was trimmed by 6 bases and J by 1 base, leaving 9 bases between them. This CDR3 has 13 residues. CDR3 sequence (DNA): TGTGCCAGCAGGACGGGTGTTAACTATGGCTACACCTTC. Its protein is CASRTGVNYGYTF.

This clonotype occurred many times. The J gene is TRBJ2-1, the V gene TRBV5-5, with no clear D. CDR1 and CDR2 (germline): SGHKS, YYEKEE (reference sequence). The CDR3 is 16 residues long. With 4 bases removed from V and 5 bases from J, the gap between germline ends came to 19 bases. The CDR3 region is CASSADRETGDNEQFF. CDR3 bases: TGTGCCAGCAGCGCGGATAGGGAAACGGGTGACAATGAGCAGTTCTTC. The full variable domain, its missing parts supplied by reference TRBV5-5 and TRBJ2-1, is DAGVTQSPTHLIKTRGQQVTLRCSPISGHKSVSWYQQVLGQGPQFIFQYYEKEERGRGNFPDRFSARQFPNYSSELNVNALLLGDSALYLCASSADRETGDNEQFFGPGTRLTVL.

This chain uses TRBV11-2 with TRBJ2-3; TRBD2 agrees at 9 bases. The J call is uncertain, as TRBJ2-7 better fits the DNA end. There are 14 residues in the CDR3. Germline lookup yields CDR1 SGHAT and CDR2 FQNNGV. CDR3: CASSPLAGVAEQYF. CDR3 nucleotide sequence: TGTGCCAGCAGCCCTTTAGCGGGAGTTGCCGAGCAGTACTTC.

The chain combines TRBV7-3 with TRBJ2-1; TRBD2 is a possible D gene (6 bases). Trimming removed 2 bases at V and 2 bases at J, with 13 bases between. The CDR3 length is 16 residues. Germline V gene data show CDR1 as SGHTA and CDR2 as FQGTGA. As DNA, the CDR3 is TGTGCCAGCAGCTTAGGACTATCCTCCCCCTACAATGAGCAGTTCTTC. The encoded protein is CASSLGLSSPYNEQFF.

This clonotype was seen a handful of times. This sequence joins TRBV7-2 and TRBJ2-7; the match to TRBD2 covers 9 bases. CDR1 SGHTA and CDR2 FQGNSA come from the germline V gene. The length of the CDR3 is 15 residues. V dropped 0 bases and J dropped 2; count of bases not matched to a gene: 2. CDR3 coding DNA: TGTGCCAGCAGCTTAGCCCTAGCGGGGACCTACGAGCAGTACTTC. It specifies CASSLALAGTYEQYF.

This clonotype occurred many times. The CDR3 nucleotides are TGCGCCAGCAGCCAAGGCCTGGGACTAGTAGCAGATACGCAGTATTTT. Protein sequence: CASSQGLGLVADTQYF. This rearrangement joins TRBV4-1 to TRBJ2-3, with 8 nucleotides matching TRBD2. CDR3 length equals 16 residues. Germline V gene lookup returns CDR1 MGHRA and CDR2 YSYEKL. The V gene end was trimmed by 1 base and the J gene end by 4 bases; junction bases not matched to a gene: 7.

This clonotype has at least ten counts. The chain couples TRBV27 to TRBJ1-2, with 8 bases matching TRBD1. Germline CDR1 reads MNHEY; CDR2 reads SMNVEV (reference sequence). Trimming removed 7 bases from V and 1 base from J; junction bases left unmatched: 5. The CDR3 extends over 14 amino acids. The CDR3 here is CASKAGGGNYGYTF. CDR3 DNA sequence: TGTGCCAGCAAAGCAGGGGGCGGTAACTATGGCTACACCTTC.

In its sample, this clonotype was seen many times. This chain uses TRBV28 with TRBJ1-4; D gene uncertain. CDR1 and CDR2 from the germline V gene are MDHEN and SYDVKM. The CDR3 has 15 amino acids. The germline V and J ends were trimmed by 7 bases and 7 bases, with 19 bases remaining between them. The CDR3 coding sequence is TGTGCCAGCACCGGTCTTACCCGGGGAGGTGAAAAACTGTTTTTT. It yields the protein CASTGLTRGGEKLFF.